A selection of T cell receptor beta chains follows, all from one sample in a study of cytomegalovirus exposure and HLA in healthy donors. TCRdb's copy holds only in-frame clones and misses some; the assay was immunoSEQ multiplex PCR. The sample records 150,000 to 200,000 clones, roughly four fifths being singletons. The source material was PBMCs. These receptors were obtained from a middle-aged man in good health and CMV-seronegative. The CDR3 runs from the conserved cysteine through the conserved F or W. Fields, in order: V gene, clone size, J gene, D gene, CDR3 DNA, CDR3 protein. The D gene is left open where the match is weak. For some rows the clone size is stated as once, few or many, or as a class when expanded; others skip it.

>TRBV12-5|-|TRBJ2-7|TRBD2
TGTGCTAGTGGTGCATCATCTAGCGGGGGGCTGTACTACGAGCAGTACTTC
CASGASSSGGLYYEQYF
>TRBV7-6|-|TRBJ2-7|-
TGTGCCAGCAGCTTAGCGCCGGGGAGTAACTACGAGCAGTACTTC
CASSLAPGSNYEQYF
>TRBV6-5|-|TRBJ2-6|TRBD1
TGTGCCAGCAGTACGACAGGGTTTGGGGCCAACGTCCTGACTTTC
CASSTTGFGANVLTF
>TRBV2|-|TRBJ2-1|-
TGTGCCAGCAGGTGGACAGACAATGAGCAGTTCTTC
CASRWTDNEQFF
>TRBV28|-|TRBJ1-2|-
TGTGCCAGCAGTTTTCTAGGTGGCTACACCTTC
CASSFLGGYTF
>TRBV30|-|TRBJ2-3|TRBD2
TGTGCCTGGAGTATTGGGCTAGCGGGGAGCACAGATACGCAGTATTTT
CAWSIGLAGSTDTQYF
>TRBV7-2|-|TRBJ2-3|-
TGTGCCAGCAGCTTAGTATTCACAGATACGCAGTATTTT
CASSLVFTDTQYF
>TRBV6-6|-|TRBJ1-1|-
TGTGCCAGCAGTTACTCTGGGCAGGGGAACACTGAAGCTTTCTTT
CASSYSGQGNTEAFF
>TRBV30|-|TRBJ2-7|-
TGTGCCTGGAGTGTAGGACATAACTACGAGCAGTACTTC
CAWSVGHNYEQYF
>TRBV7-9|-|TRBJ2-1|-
TGTGCCAGCAGCCCCGCAGATGAGCAGTTCTTC
CASSPADEQFF
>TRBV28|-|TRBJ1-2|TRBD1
TGTGCCAGCAGCACGACAGGGGCAGGGTATGGCTACACCTTC
CASSTTGAGYGYTF
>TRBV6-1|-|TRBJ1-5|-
TGTGCCAGCAGTGAAAGAGGGCCCCAGCATTTT
CASSERGPQHF
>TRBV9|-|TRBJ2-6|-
TGTGCCAGCAGCGTAGGATGGGCAGCTAATAGCTCTGGGGCCAACGTCCTGACTTTC
CASSVGWAANSSGANVLTF
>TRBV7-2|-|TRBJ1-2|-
TGTGCCAGCAGCGTGTCCGGGAACGATGGCTACACCTTC
CASSVSGNDGYTF
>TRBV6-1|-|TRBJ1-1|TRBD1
TGTGCCAGCAGTGAAATTTCCAAGGGGGCGCGGAACACTGAAGCTTTCTTT
CASSEISKGARNTEAFF
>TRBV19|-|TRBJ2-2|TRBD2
TGTGCCAGTAGTAGCGCCGGGACTAGCGGGGCCGGGGAGCTGTTTTTT
CASSSAGTSGAGELFF
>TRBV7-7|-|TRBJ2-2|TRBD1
TGTGCTAGCAGTCCGGGACAGGGTTATACCGGGGAGCTGTTTTTT
CASSPGQGYTGELFF
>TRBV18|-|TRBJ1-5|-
TGTGCCAGCTCTCAGGGCTTTGGGAGGAATCAGCCCCAGCATTTT
CASSQGFGRNQPQHF
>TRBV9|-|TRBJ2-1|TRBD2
TGTGCCAGCAGCGTGAGGACTAGCGGGAGGGAGCAGTTCTTC
CASSVRTSGREQFF
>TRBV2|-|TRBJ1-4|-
TGTGCCAGCAGTGACGGCAGGTTTAATGAAAAACTGTTTTTT
CASSDGRFNEKLFF
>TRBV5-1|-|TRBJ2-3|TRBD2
TGCGCCAGCAGCCCGCGGACTAGCGGGAGTGGCACAGATACGCAGTATTTT
CASSPRTSGSGTDTQYF
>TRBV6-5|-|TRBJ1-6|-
TGTGCCAGCAGTTACGGGGGGAGCTCCTATAATTCACCCCTCCACTTT
CASSYGGSSYNSPLHF
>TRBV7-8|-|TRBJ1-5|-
TGTGCCAGCAGCTTAGGAGGGTTTAGCAATCAGCCCCAGCATTTT
CASSLGGFSNQPQHF
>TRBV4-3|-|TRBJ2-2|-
TGCGCCAGCAGCCTGGACAGTTTCACCGGGGAGCTGTTTTTT
CASSLDSFTGELFF
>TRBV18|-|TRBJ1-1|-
TGTGCCAGCTCCCAATCTTCCGGGCAGGGGACTGAAGCTTTCTTT
CASSQSSGQGTEAFF
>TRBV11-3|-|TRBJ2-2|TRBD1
TGTGCCAGCAGCGCTGACAGGGGGATCGCCGGGGAGCTGTTTTTT
CASSADRGIAGELFF
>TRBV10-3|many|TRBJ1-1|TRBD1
TGTGCCATCAGTGCGGGACAGACGAACACTGAAGCTTTCTTT
CAISAGQTNTEAFF
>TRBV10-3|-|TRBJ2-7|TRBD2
TGTGCCATCAGTGAGCTGGGAGGGAGGCAGGAGCAGTACTTC
CAISELGGRQEQYF
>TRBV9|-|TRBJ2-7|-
TGTGCCAGCAGCGTAGGGGTCGGGACCTACGAGCAGTACTTC
CASSVGVGTYEQYF
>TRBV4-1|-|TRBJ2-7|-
TGCGCCAGCAGCCAAGCTACGGGACTTTTAACCTACGAGCAGTACTTC
CASSQATGLLTYEQYF
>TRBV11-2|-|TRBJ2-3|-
TGTGCCAGCAGCTTCTCCGGGAGATATACGCAGTATTTT
CASSFSGRYTQYF
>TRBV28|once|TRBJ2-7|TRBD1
TGTGCCAGCAGCGCCGGACAGGGCTTCGACGAGCAGTACTTC
CASSAGQGFDEQYF
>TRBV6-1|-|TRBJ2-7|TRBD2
TGTGCCAGCAGTCTTCAGACTAGCGGGAGTCCCGAGCAGTACTTC
CASSLQTSGSPEQYF
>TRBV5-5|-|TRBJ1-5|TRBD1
TGTGCCAGCAGCTCTGGACAGGATCATAGCAATCAGCCCCAGCATTTT
CASSSGQDHSNQPQHF
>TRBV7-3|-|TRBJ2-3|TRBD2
TGTGCCAGCAGCTTAGCGGGAGTCGGTTTGGGAGATACGCAGTATTTT
CASSLAGVGLGDTQYF
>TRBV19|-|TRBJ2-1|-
TGTGCCAGTAGTATTGGCAGGGGCTTTCACAATGAGCAGTTCTTC
CASSIGRGFHNEQFF
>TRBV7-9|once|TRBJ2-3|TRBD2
TGTGCCAGCAGCTCCAAGGGACTAGCGGACCTCACAGATACGCAGTATTTT
CASSSKGLADLTDTQYF
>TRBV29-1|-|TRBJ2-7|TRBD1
TGCAGCGTTACTCCGGCGACAGGGACGAACGAGCAGTACTTC
CSVTPATGTNEQYF
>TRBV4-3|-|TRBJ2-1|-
TGCGCCAGCAGCCATGAAGGGGGTAGCGATTCGGGCAATGAGCAGTTCTTC
CASSHEGGSDSGNEQFF
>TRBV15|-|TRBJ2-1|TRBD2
TGTGCCACCAGCAGAGCGGCGCGGGAGGGCCGGAATGAGCAGTTCTTC
CATSRAAREGRNEQFF
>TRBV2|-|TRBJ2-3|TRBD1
TGTGCCAGCAGTACCGGGACAGGGGCCCTCACAGATACGCAGTATTTT
CASSTGTGALTDTQYF
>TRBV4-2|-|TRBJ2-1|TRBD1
TGTGCCAGCAGGGGGACAGAGATTTACAATGAGCAGTTCTTC
CASRGTEIYNEQFF
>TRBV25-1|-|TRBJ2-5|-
TGTGCCAGCAGGTACACTAACCAAGAGACCCAGTACTTC
CASRYTNQETQYF
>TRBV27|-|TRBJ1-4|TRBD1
TGTGCCAGCAGTGTACAGGGGCTAAATAATGAAAAACTGTTTTTT
CASSVQGLNNEKLFF
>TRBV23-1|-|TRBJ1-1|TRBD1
TGCGCCAGCAGGAGCGAACGACAGGGTCGGAACACTGAAGCTTTCTTT
CASRSERQGRNTEAFF
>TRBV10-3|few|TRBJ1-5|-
TGTGCCATCAGTGAGATAGAGGGATCAAGGCCCCAGCATTTT
CAISEIEGSRPQHF
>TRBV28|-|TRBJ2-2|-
TGTGCCAGCAGCCCGTCTCCGTACACCGGGGAGCTGTTTTTT
CASSPSPYTGELFF
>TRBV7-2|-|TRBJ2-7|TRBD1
TGTGCCAGCAGCCAGGGACAGGGTTGGGAGCAGTACTTC
CASSQGQGWEQYF
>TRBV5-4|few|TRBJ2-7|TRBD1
TGTGCCAGCAGCTCACCGGGACAGGGATACGAGCAGTACTTC
CASSSPGQGYEQYF
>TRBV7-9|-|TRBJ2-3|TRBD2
TGTTCCAGCAGCTTAGCTTTAGGTACTAGCGGTAGCACAGATACGCAGTATTTT
CSSSLALGTSGSTDTQYF
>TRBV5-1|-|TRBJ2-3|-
TGCGCCAGCAAGGAGGGGACAGATACGCAGTATTTT
CASKEGTDTQYF
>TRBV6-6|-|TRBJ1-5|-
TGTGCCAGCTACCCGGGGACTTATAGCAATCAGCCCCAGCATTTT
CASYPGTYSNQPQHF
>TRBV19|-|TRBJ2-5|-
TGCATAAGAGCCCTAGAGACCCAGTACTTC
CIRALETQYF
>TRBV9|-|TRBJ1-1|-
TGTGCCAGCAGCGTAGCTGTGGGCCGTGGGAACACTGAAGCTTTCTTT
CASSVAVGRGNTEAFF